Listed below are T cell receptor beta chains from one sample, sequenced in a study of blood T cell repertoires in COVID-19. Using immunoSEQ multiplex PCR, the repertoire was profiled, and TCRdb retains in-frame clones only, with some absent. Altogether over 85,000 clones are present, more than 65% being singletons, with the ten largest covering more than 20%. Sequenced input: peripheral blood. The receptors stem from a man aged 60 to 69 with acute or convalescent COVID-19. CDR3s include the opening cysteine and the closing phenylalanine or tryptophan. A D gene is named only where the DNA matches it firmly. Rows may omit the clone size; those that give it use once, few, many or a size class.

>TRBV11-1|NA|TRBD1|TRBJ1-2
TGTGCCAGCAGCTTAGCCCCCACAGGGGGACCTTATGGCTACACCTTC
CASSLAPTGGPYGYTF
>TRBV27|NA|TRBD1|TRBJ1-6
TGTGCCAGCAGTCCACAGGGGTTTGGTTCACCCCTCCACTTT
CASSPQGFGSPLHF
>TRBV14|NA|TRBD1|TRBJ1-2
TGTGCCAGCAGCCAAGCCGGGACAGGGGGCTATGGCTACACCTTC
CASSQAGTGGYGYTF
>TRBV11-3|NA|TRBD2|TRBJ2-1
TGTGCCAGCAGCTTAGCTGCGACTAGCGGTTACAATGAGCAGTTCTTC
CASSLAATSGYNEQFF
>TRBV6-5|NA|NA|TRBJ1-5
TGTGCCAGCAAGGGGGACCTCAATCAGCCCCAGCATTTT
CASKGDLNQPQHF
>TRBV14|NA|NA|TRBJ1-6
TGTGCCAGCAGCCCGCAGGTTTATAATTCACCCCTCCACTTT
CASSPQVYNSPLHF
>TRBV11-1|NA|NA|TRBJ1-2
TGTGCCAGCAGCTTAGCGGGTTACTCGGACAGTGCTAACTATGGCTACACCTTC
CASSLAGYSDSANYGYTF
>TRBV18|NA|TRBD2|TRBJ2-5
TGTGCCAGCTCCTCGATCCAACTAGCGGGGGTCCAAGAGACCCAGTACTTC
CASSSIQLAGVQETQYF
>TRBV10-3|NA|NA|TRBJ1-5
TGTGCCATCAGTGAGTCTGAGGAATATCAGCCCCAGCATTTT
CAISESEEYQPQHF
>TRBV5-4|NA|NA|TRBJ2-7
TGTGCCAGCAGCTTGGGCGTGGGGGCCATGGGGGAGCAGTACTTC
CASSLGVGAMGEQYF
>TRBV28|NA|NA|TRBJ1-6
TGTGCCAGCAGGGGGACATTAAATTCACCCCTCCACTTT
CASRGTLNSPLHF
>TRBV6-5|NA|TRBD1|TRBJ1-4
TGTGCCAGCAGGAGGACAGGGTCTAATGAAAAACTGTTTTTT
CASRRTGSNEKLFF
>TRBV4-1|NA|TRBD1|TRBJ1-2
TGCGCCAGCAGCCAAACCCCCGGGACAGTTTTATATGGCTACACCTTC
CASSQTPGTVLYGYTF
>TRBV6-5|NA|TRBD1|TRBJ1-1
TGTGCCAGCTACCGGACAGGGGTCACTGAAGCTTTCTTT
CASYRTGVTEAFF
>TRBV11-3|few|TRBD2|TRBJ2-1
TGTGCCAGCAGCCGTTTAGCGGGGGGCATGAATGAGCAGTTCTTC
CASSRLAGGMNEQFF
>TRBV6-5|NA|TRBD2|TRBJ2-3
TGTGCCAGCAGTTTAGCGGGGGGGCCGAGCACAGATACGCAGTATTTT
CASSLAGGPSTDTQYF
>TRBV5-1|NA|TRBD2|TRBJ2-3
TGCGCCAGCAGCTTGGGGTCTACTAGCGGGGGGCCAGATACGCAGTATTTT
CASSLGSTSGGPDTQYF
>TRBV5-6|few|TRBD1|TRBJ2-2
TGTGCCAGCAGCTTATCGGACAGGGCGGAGACCGGGGAGCTGTTTTTT
CASSLSDRAETGELFF
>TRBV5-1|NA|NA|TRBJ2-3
TGCGCCAGCAGCAGGCAGGGGTTTGTCGCAGATACGCAGTATTTT
CASSRQGFVADTQYF
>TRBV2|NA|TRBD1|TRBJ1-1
TGTGCCAGCAGGCCGGACAGGGGCCCATTGAACACTGAAGCTTTCTTT
CASRPDRGPLNTEAFF
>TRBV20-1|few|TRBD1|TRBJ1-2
TGCAGTGCTAGTCTCTTTGGGACAGAACAGGTTTGGGGCTACACCTTC
CSASLFGTEQVWGYTF
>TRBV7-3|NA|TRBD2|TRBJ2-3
TGTGCCAGCAGCCTAGCGGTGGGCACAGATACGCAGTATTTT
CASSLAVGTDTQYF
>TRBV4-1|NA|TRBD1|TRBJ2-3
TGCGCCAGCAGCCAAAGACGCGAGAGACAGGGAACGAGATATACGCAGTATTTT
CASSQRRERQGTRYTQYF
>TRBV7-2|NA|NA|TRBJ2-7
TGTGCCAGCAGCTTAGCGCCAGGCGGGGGCACGAGGGAGCAGTACTTC
CASSLAPGGGTREQYF
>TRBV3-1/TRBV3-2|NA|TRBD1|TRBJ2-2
TGTGCCAGCAGCCAAGTCGCGAGACAGGGTATTTTTGCCGGGGAGCTGTTTTTT
CASSQVARQGIFAGELFF
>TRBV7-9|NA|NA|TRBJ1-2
TGTGCCAGCAGCTCGAGGGTTGACTATGGCTACACCTTC
CASSSRVDYGYTF
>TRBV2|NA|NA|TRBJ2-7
TGTGCCAGCAGTGCCACTAGGGGGTGGGCAGACGTACCCTACGAGCAGTACTTC
CASSATRGWADVPYEQYF
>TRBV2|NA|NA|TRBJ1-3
TGTGCCAGCAGACTGAACTCTGGAAACACCATATATTTT
CASRLNSGNTIYF
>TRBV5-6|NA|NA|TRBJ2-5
TGTGCCAGCAGCCTTGGGGGGGCGCGGGAGACCCAGTACTTC
CASSLGGARETQYF
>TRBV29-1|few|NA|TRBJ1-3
TGCAGCGTCGGACATTCCTCTGGAAACACCATATATTTT
CSVGHSSGNTIYF